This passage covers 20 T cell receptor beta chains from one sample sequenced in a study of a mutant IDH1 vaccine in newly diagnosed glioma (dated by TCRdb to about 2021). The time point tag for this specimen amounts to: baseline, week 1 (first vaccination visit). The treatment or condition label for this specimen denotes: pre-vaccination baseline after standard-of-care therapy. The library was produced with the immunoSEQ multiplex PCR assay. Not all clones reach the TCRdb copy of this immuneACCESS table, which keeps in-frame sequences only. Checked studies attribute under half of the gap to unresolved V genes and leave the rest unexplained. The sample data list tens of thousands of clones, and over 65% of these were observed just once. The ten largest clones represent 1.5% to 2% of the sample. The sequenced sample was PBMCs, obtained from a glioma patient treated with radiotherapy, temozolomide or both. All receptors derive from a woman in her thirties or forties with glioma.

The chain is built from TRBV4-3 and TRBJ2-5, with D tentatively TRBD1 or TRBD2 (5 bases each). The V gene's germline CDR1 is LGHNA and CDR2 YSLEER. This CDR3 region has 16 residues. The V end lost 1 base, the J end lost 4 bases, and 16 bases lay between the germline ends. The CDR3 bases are TGCGCCAGCAGCCAAGCTCTACTCGGGGCGGGAGAGACCCAGTACTTC. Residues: CASSQALLGAGETQYF.

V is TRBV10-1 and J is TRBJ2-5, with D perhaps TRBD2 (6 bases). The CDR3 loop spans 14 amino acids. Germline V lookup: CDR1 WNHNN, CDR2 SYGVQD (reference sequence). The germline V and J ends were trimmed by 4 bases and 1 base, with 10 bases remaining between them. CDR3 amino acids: CASSAAGTQETQYF. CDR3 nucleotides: TGCGCCAGCAGTGCAGCGGGTACCCAAGAGACCCAGTACTTC.

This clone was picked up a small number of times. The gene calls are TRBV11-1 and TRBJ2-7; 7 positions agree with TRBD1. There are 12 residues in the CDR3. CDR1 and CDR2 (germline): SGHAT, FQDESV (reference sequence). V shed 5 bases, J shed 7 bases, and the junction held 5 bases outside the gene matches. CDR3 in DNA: TGTGCCAGCAGCACCGACAGGGAAGAGCAGTACTTC. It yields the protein CASSTDREEQYF.

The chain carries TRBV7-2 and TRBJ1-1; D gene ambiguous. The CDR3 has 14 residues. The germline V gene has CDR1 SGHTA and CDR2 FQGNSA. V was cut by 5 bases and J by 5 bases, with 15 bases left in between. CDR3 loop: CASSREEAVTEAFF. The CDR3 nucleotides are TGTGCCAGCAGCCGGGAGGAGGCGGTGACTGAAGCTTTCTTT.

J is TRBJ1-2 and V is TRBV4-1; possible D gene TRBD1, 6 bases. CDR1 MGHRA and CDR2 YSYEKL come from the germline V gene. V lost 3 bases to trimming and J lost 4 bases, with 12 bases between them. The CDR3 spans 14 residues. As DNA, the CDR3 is TGCGCCAGCAGCCATCTGGAGGGGGGCTATGGCTACACCTTC. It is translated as CASSHLEGGYGYTF.

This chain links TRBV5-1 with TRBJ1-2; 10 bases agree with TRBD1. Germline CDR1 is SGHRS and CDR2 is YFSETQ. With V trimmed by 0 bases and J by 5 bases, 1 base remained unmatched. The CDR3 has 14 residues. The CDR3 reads CASSLEDRGYGYTF. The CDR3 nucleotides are TGCGCCAGCAGCTTGGAGGACAGGGGGTATGGCTACACCTTC.

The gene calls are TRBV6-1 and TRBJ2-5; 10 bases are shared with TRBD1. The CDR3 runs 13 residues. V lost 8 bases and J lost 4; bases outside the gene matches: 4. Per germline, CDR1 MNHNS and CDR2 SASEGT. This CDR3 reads CASVRTGGETQYF. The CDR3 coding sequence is TGTGCCAGCGTAAGGACAGGGGGAGAGACCCAGTACTTC.

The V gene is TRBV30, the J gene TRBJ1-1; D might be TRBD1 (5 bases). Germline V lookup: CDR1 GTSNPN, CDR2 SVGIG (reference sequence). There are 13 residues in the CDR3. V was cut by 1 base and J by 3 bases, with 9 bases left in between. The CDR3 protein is CAWSGQGDTEAFF. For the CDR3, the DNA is TGTGCCTGGAGTGGGCAGGGAGACACTGAAGCTTTCTTT.

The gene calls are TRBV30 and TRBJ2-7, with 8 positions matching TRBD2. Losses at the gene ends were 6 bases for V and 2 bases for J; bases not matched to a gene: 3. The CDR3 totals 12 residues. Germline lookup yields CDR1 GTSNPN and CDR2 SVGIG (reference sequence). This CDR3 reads CACGGGPYEQYF. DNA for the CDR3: TGTGCCTGCGGGGGGGGACCCTACGAGCAGTACTTC.

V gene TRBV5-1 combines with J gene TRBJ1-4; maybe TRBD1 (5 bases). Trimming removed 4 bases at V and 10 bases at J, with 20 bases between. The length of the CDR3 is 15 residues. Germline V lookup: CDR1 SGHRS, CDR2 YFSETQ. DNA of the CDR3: TGCGCCAGCAGCCGTCTAGGGGCCTCCGAGGGAAAACTGTTTTTT. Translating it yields CASSRLGASEGKLFF.

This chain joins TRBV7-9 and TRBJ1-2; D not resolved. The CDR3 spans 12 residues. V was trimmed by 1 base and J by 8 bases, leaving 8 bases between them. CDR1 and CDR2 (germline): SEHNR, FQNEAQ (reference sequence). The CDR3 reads CASSLESEGYTF. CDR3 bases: TGTGCCAGCAGCTTAGAGTCCGAAGGCTACACCTTC.

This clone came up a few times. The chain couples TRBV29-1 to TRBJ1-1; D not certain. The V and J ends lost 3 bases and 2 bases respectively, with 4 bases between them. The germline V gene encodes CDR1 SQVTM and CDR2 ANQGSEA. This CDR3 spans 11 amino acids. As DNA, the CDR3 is TGCAGCGTTGAGGGAAACACTGAAGCTTTCTTT. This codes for CSVEGNTEAFF.

The CDR3 spells CATSHRDRFYNEQFF. Here the CDR3 DNA reads TGTGCCACCAGCCACCGGGACAGATTTTACAATGAGCAGTTCTTC. V and J are TRBV15 and TRBJ2-1; 7 bases match TRBD1. CDR3 length equals 15 residues. Germline V CDR1 and CDR2: LNHNV, YYDKDF (reference sequence). Unmatched junction bases numbered 8, after V lost 5 bases and J lost 4 bases. Together with reference TRBV15 and TRBJ2-1, the CDR3 gives the full variable domain: DAMVIQNPRYQVTQFGKPVTLSCSQTLNHNVMYWYQQKSSQAPKLLFHYYDKDFNNEADTPDNFQSRRPNTSFCFLDIRSPGLGDTAMYLCATSHRDRFYNEQFFGPGTRLTVL.

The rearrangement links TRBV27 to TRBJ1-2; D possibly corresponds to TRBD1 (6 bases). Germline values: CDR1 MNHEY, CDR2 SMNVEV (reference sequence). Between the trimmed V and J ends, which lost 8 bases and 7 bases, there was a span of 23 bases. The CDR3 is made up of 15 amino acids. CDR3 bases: TGTGCCAGCGTTGACAACGGGGGCGACCCTTCTGGCTACACCTTC. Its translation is CASVDNGGDPSGYTF.

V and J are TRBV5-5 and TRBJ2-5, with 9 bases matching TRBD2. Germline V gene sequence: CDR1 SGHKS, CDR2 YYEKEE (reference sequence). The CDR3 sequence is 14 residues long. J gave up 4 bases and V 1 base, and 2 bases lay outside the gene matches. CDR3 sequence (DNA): TGTGCCAGCAGCTTGATGCGGGGGGGAGAGACCCAGTACTTC. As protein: CASSLMRGGETQYF.

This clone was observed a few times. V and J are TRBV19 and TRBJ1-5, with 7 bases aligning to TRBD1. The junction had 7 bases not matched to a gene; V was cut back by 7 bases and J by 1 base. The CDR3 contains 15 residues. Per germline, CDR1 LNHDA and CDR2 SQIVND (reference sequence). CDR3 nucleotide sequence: TGTGCCAGTATGCGGGACAGACTCAGCAATCAGCCCCAGCATTTT. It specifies CASMRDRLSNQPQHF.

CDR3 in amino acids: CASSLGGRSNQPQHF. The CDR3 DNA reads as TGTGCCAGCAGCTTAGGTGGACGGTCTAATCAGCCCCAGCATTTT. The chain links TRBV11-2 to TRBJ1-5; D ambiguous. The CDR3 consists of 15 residues. The germline CDR1 and CDR2 sequences are SGHAT and FQNNGV. V was pared by 1 base and J by 4 bases, with 11 bases between.

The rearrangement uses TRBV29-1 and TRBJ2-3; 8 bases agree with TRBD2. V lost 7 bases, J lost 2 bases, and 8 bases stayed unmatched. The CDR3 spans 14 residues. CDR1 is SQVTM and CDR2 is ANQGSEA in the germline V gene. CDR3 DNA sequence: TGCAGCGCCCCCCGGGGGGGCCACACAGATACGCAGTATTTT. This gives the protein CSAPRGGHTDTQYF.

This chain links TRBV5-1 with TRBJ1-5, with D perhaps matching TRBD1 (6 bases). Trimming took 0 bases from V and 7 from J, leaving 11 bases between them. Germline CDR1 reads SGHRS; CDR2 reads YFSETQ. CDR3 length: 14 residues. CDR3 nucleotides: TGCGCCAGCAGCTTGGGGGGGGGCGGACAGCCCCAGCATTTT. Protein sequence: CASSLGGGGQPQHF.

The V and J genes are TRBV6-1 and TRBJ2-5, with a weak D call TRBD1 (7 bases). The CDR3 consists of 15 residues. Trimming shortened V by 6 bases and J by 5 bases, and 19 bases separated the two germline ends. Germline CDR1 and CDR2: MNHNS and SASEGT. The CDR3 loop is CASRAEGAVGETQYF. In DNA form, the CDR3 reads TGTGCCAGCAGAGCGGAGGGGGCCGTAGGGGAGACCCAGTACTTC.